The rows below give T cell receptor beta chains drawn from one sample of a study of human T cells and chemical hapten exposure. Each CDR3 protein gets one entry after TCRdb re-called the RACE reads with MiXCR. Of 150,000 to 200,000 distinct CDR3 sequences in the sample, around 15% were seen once. The source material was whole blood, sampled in connection with sensitization to the hapten diphenylcyclopropenone (DPC). Receptors were obtained from a woman in her thirties with alopecia areata. Some clones in this sample may be carry-over from other donors' samples. Each CDR3 is given with its conserved first and last residue. A D gene is named only where the DNA matches it firmly. For some rows the clone size is stated as once, few or many, or as a class when expanded; others skip it.

V	D	J	size	CDR3	DNA
TRBV6-2/TRBV6-3	NA	TRBJ2-7	NA	CASSYSGPPVYEQYF	TGTGCCAGCAGTTACTCGGGACCGCCGGTATACGAGCAGTACTTC
TRBV6-2/TRBV6-3	NA	TRBJ2-2	many	CASSYVGPGELFF	TGTGCCAGCAGTTACGTGGGTCCCGGGGAGCTGTTTTTT
TRBV7-2	TRBD2	TRBJ2-3	NA	CASSLGGGPKYF	TGTGCCAGCAGCTTGGGCGGGGGGCCAAAGTATTTT
TRBV3-1	NA	TRBJ2-1	few	CASRNLARGDLRNEQFF	TGTGCCAGCCGAAACTTAGCTCGCGGCGATCTGAGGAATGAGCAGTTCTTC
TRBV4-3	NA	TRBJ1-1	NA	CASRGLKTEAFF	TGCGCAAGCAGGGGTTTAAAGACTGAAGCTTTCTTT
TRBV12-3/TRBV12-4	NA	TRBJ1-5	few	CASSRRQANQPQHF	TGTGCCAGCAGTCGCAGACAGGCTAATCAGCCCCAGCATTTT
TRBV6-5	NA	TRBJ1-5	many	CASSFVGNNQPQHF	TGTGCCAGCAGTTTCGTTGGAAACAATCAGCCCCAGCATTTT
TRBV7-8	NA	TRBJ2-3	NA	CASSFAHLSATQYF	TGTGCCAGCAGCTTCGCACACCTCTCAGCTACGCAGTATTTT
TRBV12-3/TRBV12-4	NA	TRBJ2-2	NA	CASRRTVSHTGELFF	TGTGCCAGCAGGCGGACAGTAAGCCACACCGGGGAGCTGTTTTTT
TRBV6-1	NA	TRBJ1-1	few	CATHLPDPEVAFF	TGTGCCACCCACCTACCGGACCCCGAGGTAGCTTTCTTT
TRBV20-1	TRBD2	TRBJ2-7	few	CSAELAISSYEQYF	TGCAGTGCGGAACTAGCGATAAGCTCCTACGAGCAGTACTTC
TRBV29-1	NA	TRBJ1-2	NA	CSVSGKTSQDGYTF	TGCAGCGTCTCAGGGAAGACTTCACAGGATGGCTACACCTTC
TRBV5-1	NA	TRBJ1-3	few	CASSPSSGNTIYF	TGCGCCAGCAGCCCCAGCTCTGGAAACACCATATATTTT
TRBV5-1	TRBD1	TRBJ1-5	NA	CASSVQGDGQPQHF	TGCGCCAGCAGCGTGCAGGGGGACGGTCAGCCCCAGCATTTT
TRBV29-1	NA	TRBJ1-1	NA	CSVDRERGGMNTEAFF	TGCAGCGTTGATAGGGAGAGGGGGGGCATGAACACTGAAGCTTTCTTT
TRBV16	TRBD2	TRBJ2-3	many	CASSLAETDTQYF	TGTGCCAGCAGTCTAGCGGAAACAGATACGCAGTATTTT
TRBV27	NA	TRBJ1-5	few	CASSGGGREPQHF	TGTGCCAGTTCGGGAGGGGGGAGAGAGCCCCAGCATTTT
TRBV29-1	NA	TRBJ2-7	NA	CSVEDFGQGGRNEQYF	TGCAGCGTTGAAGATTTCGGACAAGGGGGACGCAACGAGCAGTACTTC
TRBV12-3/TRBV12-4	NA	TRBJ1-5	many	CASSLGAGVQPQHF	TGTGCCAGCAGTTTAGGCGCAGGGGTTCAGCCCCAGCATTTT
TRBV29-1	NA	TRBJ2-3	NA	CSVIFALGTDTQYF	TGCAGCGTTATTTTCGCCCTGGGCACAGATACGCAGTATTTT
TRBV11-1	TRBD1	TRBJ2-7	few	CASSRTFRDSSYEQYF	TGTGCCAGCAGCCGGACATTCAGGGACAGCTCCTACGAGCAGTACTTC
TRBV5-5	TRBD1	TRBJ2-7	NA	CASSLKGDAGTADLVCNF	TGTGCCAGCAGCTTGAAGGGGGACGCTGGGACAGCCGATCTTGTATGCAACTTC